Sequencing of this T cell receptor beta chain was carried out in a study of blood T cell repertoires in COVID-19. In the study overall: Italy, Spain and the United States were the sources of the convalescent and acute COVID-19 samples.

All enrollees were roughly 18 to 100 years old and from fewer than 30 US areas. Clinical history as reported by participants underpinned cohort assignment. Authors' methods: Counts of nucleated cells, estimated from reference gene primer amplification, were obtained. Clones were sequenced by immunoSEQ multiplex PCR, and TCRdb holds only the in-frame ones, with some missing. The V and J calls and the clone size are those of that table, but D and trimming were determined from the DNA. The table includes 150,000 to 250,000 clones, 75% to 85% detected once. Germline CDR1 reads SGHNT; CDR2 reads YYREEE (reference sequence). This CDR3 spans 16 amino acids. Unmatched junction bases numbered 6, after V lost 4 bases and J lost 0 bases.

This chain joins TRBV5-4 and TRBJ2-3, with 9 nucleotides matching TRBD2. The sample taken for sequencing was PBMCs or T cells enriched from blood (not recorded which). This TCR was sampled from a man in his forties or fifties who had recovered from COVID-19. CDR3 coding DNA: TGTGCCAGCAGCGCGATAGCGGGGGTTAGCACAGATACGCAGTATTTT. Translating it yields CASSAIAGVSTDTQYF.